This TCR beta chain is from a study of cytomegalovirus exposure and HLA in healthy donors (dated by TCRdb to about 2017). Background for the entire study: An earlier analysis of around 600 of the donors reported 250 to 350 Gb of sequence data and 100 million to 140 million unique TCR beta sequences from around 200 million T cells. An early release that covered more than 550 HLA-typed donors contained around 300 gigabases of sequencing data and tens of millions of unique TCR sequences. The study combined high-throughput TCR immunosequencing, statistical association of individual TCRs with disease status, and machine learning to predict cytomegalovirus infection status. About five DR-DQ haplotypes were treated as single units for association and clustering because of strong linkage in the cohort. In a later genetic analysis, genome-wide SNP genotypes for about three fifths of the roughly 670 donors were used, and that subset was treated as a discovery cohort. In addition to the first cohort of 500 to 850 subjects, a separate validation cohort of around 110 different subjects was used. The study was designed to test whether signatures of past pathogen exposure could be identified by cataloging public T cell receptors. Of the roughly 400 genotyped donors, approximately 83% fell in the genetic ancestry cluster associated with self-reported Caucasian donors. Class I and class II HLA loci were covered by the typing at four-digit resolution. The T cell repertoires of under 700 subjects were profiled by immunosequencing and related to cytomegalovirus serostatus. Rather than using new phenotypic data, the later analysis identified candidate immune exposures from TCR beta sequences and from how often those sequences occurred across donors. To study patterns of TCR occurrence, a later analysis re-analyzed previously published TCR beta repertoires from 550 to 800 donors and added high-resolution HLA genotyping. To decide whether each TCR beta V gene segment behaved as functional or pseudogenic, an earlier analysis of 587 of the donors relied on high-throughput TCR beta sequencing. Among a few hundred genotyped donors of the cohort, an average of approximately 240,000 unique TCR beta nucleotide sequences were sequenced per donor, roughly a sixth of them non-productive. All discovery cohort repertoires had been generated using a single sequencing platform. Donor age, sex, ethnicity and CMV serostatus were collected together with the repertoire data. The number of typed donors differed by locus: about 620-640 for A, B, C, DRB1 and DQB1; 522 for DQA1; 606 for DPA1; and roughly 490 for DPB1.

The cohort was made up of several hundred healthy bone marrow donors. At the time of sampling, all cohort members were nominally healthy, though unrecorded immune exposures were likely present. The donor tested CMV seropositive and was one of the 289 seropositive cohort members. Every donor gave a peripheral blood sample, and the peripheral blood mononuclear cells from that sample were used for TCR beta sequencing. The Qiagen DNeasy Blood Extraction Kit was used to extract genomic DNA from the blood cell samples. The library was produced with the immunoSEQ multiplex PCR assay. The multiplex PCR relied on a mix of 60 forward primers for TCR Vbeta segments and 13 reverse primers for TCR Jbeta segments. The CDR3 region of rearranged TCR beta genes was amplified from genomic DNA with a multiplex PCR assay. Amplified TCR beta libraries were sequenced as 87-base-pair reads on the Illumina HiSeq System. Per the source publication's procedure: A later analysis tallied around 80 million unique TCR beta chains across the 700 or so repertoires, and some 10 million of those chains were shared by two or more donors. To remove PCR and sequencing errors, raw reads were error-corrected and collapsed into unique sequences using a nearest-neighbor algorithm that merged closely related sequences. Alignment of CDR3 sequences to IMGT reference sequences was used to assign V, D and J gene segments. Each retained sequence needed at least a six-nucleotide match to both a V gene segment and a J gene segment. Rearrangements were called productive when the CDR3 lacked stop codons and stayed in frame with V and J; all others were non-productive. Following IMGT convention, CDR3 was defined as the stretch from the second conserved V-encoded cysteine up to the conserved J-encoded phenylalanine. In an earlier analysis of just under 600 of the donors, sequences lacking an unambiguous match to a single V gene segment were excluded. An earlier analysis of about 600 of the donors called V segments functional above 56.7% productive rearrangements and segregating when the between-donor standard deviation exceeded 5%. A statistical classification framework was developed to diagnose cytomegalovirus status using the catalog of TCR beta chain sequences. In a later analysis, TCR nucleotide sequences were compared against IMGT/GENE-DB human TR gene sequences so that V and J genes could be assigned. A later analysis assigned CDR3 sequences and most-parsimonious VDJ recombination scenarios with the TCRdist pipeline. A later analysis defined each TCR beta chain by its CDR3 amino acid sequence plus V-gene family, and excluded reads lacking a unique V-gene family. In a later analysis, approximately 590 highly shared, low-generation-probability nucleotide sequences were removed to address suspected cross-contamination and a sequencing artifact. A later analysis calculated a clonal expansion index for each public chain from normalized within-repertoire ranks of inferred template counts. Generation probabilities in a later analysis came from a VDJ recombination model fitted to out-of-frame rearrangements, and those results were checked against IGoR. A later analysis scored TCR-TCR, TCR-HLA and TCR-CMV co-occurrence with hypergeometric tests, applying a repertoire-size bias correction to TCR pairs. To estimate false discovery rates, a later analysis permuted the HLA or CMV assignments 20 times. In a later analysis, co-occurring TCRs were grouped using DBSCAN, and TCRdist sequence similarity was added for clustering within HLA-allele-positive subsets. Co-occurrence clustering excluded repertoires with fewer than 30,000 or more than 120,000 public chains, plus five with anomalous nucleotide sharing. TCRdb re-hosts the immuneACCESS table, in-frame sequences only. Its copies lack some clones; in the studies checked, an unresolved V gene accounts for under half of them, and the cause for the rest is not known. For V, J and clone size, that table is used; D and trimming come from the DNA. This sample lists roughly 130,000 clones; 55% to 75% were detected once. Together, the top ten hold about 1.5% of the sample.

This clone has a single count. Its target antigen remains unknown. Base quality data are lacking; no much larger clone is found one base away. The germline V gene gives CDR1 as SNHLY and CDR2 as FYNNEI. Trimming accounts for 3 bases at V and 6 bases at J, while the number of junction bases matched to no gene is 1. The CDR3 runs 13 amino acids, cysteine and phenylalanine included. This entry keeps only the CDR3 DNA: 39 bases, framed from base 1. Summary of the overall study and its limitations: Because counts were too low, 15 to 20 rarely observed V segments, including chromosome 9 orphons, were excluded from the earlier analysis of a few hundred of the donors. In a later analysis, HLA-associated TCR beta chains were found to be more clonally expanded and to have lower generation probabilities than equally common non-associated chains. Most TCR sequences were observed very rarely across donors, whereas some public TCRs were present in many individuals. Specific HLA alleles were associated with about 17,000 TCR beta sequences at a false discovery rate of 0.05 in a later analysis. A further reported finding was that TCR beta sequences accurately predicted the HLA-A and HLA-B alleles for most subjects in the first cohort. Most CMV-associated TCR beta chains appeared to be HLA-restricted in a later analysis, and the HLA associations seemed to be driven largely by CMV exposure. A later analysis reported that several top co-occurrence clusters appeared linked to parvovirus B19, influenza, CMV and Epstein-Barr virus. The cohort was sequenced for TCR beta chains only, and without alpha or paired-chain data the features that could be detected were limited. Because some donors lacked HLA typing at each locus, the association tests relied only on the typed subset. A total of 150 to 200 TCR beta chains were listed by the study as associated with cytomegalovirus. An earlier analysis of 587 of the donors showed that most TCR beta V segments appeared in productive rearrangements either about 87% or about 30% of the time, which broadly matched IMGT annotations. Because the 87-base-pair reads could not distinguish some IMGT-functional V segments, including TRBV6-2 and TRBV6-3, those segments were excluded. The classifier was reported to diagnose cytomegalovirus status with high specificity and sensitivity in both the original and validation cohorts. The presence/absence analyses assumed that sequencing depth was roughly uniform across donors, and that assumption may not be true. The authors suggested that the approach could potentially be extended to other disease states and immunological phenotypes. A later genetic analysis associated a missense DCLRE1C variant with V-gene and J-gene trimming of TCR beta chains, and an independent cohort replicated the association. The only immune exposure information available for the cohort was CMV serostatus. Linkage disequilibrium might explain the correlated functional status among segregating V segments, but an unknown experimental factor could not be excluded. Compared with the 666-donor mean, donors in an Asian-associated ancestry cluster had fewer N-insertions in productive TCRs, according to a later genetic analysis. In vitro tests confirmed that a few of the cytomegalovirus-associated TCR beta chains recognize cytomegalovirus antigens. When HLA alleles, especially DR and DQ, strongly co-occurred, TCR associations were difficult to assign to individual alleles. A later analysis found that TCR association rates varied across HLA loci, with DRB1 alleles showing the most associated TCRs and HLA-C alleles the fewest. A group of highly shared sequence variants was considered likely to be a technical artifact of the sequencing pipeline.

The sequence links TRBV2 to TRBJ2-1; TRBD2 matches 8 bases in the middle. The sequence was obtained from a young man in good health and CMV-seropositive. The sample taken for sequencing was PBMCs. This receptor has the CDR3 CASSDTSGNEQFF. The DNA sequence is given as TGTGCCAGCAGTGACACTAGCGGCAATGAGCAGTTCTTC. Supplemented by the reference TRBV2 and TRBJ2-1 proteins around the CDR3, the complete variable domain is EPEVTQTPSHQVTQMGQEVILRCVPISNHLYFYWYRQILGQKVEFLVSFYNNEISEKSEIFDDQFSVERPDGSNFTLKIRSTKLEDSAMYFCASSDTSGNEQFFGPGTRLTVL.